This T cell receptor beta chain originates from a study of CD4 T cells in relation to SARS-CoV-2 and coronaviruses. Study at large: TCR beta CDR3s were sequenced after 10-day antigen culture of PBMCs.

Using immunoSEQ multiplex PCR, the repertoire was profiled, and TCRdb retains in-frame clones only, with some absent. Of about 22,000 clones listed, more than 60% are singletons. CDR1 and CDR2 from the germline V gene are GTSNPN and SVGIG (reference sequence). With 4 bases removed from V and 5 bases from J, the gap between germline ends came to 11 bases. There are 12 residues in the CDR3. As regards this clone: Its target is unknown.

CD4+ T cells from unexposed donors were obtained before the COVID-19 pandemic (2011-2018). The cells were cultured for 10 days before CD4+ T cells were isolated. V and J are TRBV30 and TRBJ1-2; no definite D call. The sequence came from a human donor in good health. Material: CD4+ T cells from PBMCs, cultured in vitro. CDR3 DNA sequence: TGTGCCTGGAATACTCCGGCTTATGGCTACACCTTC. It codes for CAWNTPAYGYTF.